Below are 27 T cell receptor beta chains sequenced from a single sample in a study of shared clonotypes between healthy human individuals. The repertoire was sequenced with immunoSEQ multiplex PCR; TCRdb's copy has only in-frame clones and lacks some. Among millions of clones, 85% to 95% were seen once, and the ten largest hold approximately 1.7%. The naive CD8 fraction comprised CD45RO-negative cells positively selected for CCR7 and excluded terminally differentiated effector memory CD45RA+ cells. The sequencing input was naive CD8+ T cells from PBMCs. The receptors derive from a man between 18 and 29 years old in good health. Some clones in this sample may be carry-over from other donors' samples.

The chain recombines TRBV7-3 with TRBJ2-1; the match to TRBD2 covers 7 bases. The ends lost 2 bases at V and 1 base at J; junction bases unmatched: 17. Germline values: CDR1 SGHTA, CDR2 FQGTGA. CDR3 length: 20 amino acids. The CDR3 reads CASSLGWTSGRPGSYNEQFF. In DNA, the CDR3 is TGTGCCAGCAGCTTAGGGTGGACTAGTGGAAGACCAGGGTCCTACAATGAGCAGTTCTTC.

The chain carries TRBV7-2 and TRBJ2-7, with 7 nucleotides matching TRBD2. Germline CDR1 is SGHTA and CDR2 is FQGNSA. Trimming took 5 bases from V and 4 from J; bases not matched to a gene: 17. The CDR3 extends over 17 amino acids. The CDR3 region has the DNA TGTGCCAGCAGCACGCCGGTGGAGAGGGAGGGCGGGTACGAGCAGTACTTC. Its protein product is CASSTPVEREGGYEQYF.

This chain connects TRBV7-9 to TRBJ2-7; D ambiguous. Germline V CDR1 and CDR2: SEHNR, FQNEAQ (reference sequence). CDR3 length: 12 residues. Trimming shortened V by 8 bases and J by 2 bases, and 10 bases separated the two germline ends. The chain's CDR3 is CASRTATYEQYF. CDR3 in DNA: TGTGCCAGCCGAACCGCCACCTACGAGCAGTACTTC.

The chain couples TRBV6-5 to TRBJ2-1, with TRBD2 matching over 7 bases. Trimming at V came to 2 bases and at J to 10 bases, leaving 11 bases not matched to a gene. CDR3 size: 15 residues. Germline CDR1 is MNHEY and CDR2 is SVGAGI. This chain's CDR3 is CASSYGRRREHEQFF. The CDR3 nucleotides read TGTGCCAGCAGTTACGGACGTCGGCGGGAGCACGAGCAGTTCTTC.

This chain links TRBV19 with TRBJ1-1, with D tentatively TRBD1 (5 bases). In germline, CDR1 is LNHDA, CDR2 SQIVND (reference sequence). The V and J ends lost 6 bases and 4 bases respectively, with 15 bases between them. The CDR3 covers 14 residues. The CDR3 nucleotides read TGTGCCAGTAGGACCCGGGGGACGGGCACTGAAGCTTTCTTT. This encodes CASRTRGTGTEAFF.

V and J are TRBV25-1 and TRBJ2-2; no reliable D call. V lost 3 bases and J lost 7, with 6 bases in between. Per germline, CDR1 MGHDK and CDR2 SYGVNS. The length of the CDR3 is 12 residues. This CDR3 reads CASSEGGGELFF. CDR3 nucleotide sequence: TGTGCCAGCAGTGAGGGTGGCGGGGAGCTGTTTTTT.

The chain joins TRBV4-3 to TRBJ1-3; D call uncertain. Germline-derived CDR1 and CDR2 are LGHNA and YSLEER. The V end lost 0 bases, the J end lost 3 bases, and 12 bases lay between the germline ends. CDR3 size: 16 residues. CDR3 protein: CASSQEEAGNGNTIYF. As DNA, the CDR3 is TGCGCCAGCAGCCAAGAGGAGGCAGGAAATGGAAACACCATATATTTT.

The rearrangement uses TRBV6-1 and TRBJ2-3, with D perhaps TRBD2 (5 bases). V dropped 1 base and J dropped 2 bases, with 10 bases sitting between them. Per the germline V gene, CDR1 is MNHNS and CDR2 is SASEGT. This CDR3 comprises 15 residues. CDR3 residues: CASSEVSGNTDTQYF. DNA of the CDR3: TGTGCCAGCAGTGAAGTATCGGGGAACACAGATACGCAGTATTTT.

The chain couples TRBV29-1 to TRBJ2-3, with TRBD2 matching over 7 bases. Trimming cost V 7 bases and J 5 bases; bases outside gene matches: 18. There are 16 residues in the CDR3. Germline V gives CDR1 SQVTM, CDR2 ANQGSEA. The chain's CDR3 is CSGRGVTGSEVDTQYF. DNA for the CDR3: TGCAGCGGTCGGGGGGTAACAGGATCCGAAGTAGATACGCAGTATTTT.

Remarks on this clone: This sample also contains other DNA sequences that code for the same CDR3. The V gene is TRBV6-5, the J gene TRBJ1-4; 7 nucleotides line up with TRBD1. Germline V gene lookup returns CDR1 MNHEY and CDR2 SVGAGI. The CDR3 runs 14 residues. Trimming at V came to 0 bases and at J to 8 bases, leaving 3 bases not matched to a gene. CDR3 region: CASSYSPGGEKLFF. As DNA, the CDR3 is TGTGCCAGCAGTTACTCTCCAGGGGGGGAAAAACTGTTTTTT.

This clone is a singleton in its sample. CDR3 sequence reads: CASREIGHEQYF. In nucleotides, the CDR3 is TGTGCCAGCAGGGAAATCGGCCACGAGCAGTACTTC. This chain links TRBV6-1 with TRBJ2-7, with D unresolved. The length of the CDR3 is 12 residues. Trimming shortened V by 6 bases and J by 5 bases, and 11 bases separated the two germline ends. Per the germline V gene, CDR1 is MNHNS and CDR2 is SASEGT.

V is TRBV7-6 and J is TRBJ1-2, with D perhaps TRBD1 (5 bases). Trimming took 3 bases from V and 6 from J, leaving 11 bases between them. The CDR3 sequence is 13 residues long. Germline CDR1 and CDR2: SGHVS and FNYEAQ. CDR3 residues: CASSFGGTDGYTF. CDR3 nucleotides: TGTGCCAGCAGCTTCGGGGGAACTGATGGCTACACCTTC.

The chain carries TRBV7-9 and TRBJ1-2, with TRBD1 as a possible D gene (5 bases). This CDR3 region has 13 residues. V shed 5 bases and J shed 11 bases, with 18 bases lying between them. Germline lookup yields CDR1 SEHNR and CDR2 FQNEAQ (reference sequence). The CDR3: CASSPQRTGPYTF. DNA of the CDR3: TGTGCCAGCAGCCCCCAGAGAACGGGGCCTTACACCTTC.

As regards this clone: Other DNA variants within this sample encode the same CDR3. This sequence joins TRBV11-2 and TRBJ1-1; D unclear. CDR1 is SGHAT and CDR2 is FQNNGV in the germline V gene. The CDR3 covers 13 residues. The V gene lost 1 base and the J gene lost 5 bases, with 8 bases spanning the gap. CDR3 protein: CASSLGRLTEAFF. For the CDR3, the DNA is TGTGCCAGCAGCTTAGGGCGATTGACTGAAGCTTTCTTT.

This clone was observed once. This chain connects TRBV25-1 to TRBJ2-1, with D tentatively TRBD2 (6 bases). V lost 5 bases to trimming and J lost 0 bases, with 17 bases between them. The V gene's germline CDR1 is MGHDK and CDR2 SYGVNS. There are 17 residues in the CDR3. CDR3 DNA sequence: TGTGCCAGCAGTTACCGGGGGTCACCAAGCTCCTACAATGAGCAGTTCTTC. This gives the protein CASSYRGSPSSYNEQFF.

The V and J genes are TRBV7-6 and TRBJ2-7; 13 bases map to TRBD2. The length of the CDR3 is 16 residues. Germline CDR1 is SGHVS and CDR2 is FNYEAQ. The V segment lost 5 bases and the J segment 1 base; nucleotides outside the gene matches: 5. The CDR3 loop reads CASSLRTSGGSYEQYF. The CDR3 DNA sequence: TGTGCCAGCAGCCTCCGGACTAGCGGGGGTTCCTACGAGCAGTACTTC.

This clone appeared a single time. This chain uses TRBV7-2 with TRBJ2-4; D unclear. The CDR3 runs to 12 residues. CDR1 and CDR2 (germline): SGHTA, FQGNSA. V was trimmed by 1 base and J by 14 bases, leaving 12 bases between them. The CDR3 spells CASSLGGTMEYF. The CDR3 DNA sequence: TGTGCCAGCAGCTTAGGGGGTACGATGGAGTACTTC.

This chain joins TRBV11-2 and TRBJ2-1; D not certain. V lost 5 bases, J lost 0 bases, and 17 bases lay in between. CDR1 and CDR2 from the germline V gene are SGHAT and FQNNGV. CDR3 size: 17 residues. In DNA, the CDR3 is TGTGCCAGCAGCACCTTTCCAGGTGGGATCTCCTACAATGAGCAGTTCTTC. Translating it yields CASSTFPGGISYNEQFF. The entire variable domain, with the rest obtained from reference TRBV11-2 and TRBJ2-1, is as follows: EAGVAQSPRYKIIEKRQSVAFWCNPISGHATLYWYQQILGQGPKLLIQFQNNGVVDDSQLPKDRFSAERLKGVDSTLKIQPAKLEDSAVYLCASSTFPGGISYNEQFFGPGTRLTVL.

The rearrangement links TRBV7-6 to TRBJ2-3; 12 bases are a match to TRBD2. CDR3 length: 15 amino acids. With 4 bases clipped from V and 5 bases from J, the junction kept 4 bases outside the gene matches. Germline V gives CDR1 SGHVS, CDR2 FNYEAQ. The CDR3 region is CASSSELAGGDTQYF. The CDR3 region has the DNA TGTGCCAGCAGCTCAGAACTAGCGGGAGGAGATACGCAGTATTTT.

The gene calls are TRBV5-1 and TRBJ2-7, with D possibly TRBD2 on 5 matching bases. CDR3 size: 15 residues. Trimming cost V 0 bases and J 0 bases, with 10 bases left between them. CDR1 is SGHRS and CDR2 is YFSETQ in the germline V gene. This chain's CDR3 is CASSLEWRVSYEQYF. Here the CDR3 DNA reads TGCGCCAGCAGCTTGGAATGGCGGGTCTCCTACGAGCAGTACTTC.

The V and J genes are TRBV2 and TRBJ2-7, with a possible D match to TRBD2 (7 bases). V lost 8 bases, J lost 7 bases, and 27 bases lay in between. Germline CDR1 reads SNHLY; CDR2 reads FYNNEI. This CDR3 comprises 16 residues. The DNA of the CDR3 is TGTGCCAGCGCCCGGGGGGCGGGGGCCAAGATACGGGAGCAGTACTTC. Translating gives CASARGAGAKIREQYF. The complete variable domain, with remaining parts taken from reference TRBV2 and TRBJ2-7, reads EPEVTQTPSHQVTQMGQEVILRCVPISNHLYFYWYRQILGQKVEFLVSFYNNEISEKSEIFDDQFSVERPDGSNFTLKIRSTKLEDSAMYFCASARGAGAKIREQYFGPGTRLTVT.

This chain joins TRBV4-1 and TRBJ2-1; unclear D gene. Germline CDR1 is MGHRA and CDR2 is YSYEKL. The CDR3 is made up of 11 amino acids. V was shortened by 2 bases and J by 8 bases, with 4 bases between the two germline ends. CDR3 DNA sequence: TGCGCCAGCAGCCAATATTATGAGCAGTTCTTC. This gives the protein CASSQYYEQFF.

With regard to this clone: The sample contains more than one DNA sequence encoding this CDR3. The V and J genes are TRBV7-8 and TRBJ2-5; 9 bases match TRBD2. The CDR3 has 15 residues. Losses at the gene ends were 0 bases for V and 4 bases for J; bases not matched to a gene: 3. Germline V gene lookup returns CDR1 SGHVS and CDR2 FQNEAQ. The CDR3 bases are TGTGCCAGCAGCTTAGCGGGACTAGCTGGAGAGACCCAGTACTTC. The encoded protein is CASSLAGLAGETQYF. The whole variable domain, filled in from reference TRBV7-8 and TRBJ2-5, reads GAGVSQSPRYKVAKRGQDVALRCDPISGHVSLFWYQQALGQGPEFLTYFQNEAQLDKSGLPSDRFFAERPEGSVSTLKIQRTQQEDSAVYLCASSLAGLAGETQYFGPGTRLLVL.

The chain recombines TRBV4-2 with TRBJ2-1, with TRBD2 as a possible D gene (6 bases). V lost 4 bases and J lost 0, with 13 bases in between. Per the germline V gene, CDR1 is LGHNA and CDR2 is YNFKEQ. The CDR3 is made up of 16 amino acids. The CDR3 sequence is CASSPLPGSSYNEQFF. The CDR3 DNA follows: TGTGCCAGCAGCCCCCTTCCCGGGAGCTCCTACAATGAGCAGTTCTTC.

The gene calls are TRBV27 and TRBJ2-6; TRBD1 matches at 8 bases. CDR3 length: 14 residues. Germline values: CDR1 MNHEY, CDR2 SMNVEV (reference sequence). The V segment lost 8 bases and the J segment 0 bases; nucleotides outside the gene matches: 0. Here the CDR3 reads CASGQGSGANVLTF. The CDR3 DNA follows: TGTGCCAGCGGACAGGGCTCTGGGGCCAACGTCCTGACTTTC.

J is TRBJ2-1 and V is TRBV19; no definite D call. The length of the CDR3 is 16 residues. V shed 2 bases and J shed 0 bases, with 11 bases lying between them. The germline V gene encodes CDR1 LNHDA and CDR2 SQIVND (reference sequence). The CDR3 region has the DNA TGTGCCAGTAGTATATCCGCCGAAAGCTCCTACAATGAGCAGTTCTTC. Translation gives CASSISAESSYNEQFF. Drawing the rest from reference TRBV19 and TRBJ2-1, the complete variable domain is DGGITQSPKYLFRKEGQNVTLSCEQNLNHDAMYWYRQDPGQGLRLIYYSQIVNDFQKGDIAEGYSVSREKKESFPLTVTSAQKNPTAFYLCASSISAESSYNEQFFGPGTRLTVL.

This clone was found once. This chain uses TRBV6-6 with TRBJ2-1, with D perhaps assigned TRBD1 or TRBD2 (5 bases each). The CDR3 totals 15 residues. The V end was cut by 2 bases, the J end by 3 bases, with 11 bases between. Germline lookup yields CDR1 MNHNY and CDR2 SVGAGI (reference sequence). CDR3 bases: TGTGCCAGCAGTTACGTACTGGGGGTCTACAATGAGCAGTTCTTC. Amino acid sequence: CASSYVLGVYNEQFF.